This T cell receptor beta chain was profiled in a study of blood T cell repertoires in COVID-19. Across the whole study: Acute and convalescent COVID-19 samples came from the United States, Italy and Spain.

This study enrolled people aged roughly 18 to 90 from about two dozen US geographic areas. In the source study's methods: Researchers report that nucleated cell counts were estimated from reference gene primer amplification. Measured with immunoSEQ multiplex PCR; TCRdb has only the in-frame clones, and not every one. The V and J calls and clone size come from that table; D and trimming were worked out from the DNA. The data show around 300,000 clones, approximately 88% seen once. V shed 4 bases and J shed 3 bases, with 23 bases lying between them. This CDR3 contains 18 residues. From germline, CDR1 is SGHRS and CDR2 YFSETQ.

The TCR was taken from a woman aged 30 to 39 who had recovered from COVID-19. Material for sequencing was PBMCs or T cells enriched from blood (not recorded which). V usage is TRBV5-1 and J usage is TRBJ2-1; maybe TRBD2 (6 bases). The chain's CDR3 is CASSPYAPSGGNYNEQFF. For the CDR3, the DNA is TGCGCCAGCAGCCCCTATGCCCCGAGTGGGGGGAACTACAATGAGCAGTTCTTC.